This passage covers 21 T cell receptor beta chains from one sample sequenced in a study of PD-L1 blockade in urothelial cancer (dated by TCRdb to about 2017). Preparation of the library involved the immunoSEQ multiplex PCR assay. The clones in this table, taken by TCRdb from immuneACCESS, are in-frame only. Not every clone is retained; where verified, under half of the shortfall comes from an unresolved V gene, and the cause of the rest is unknown. This sample holds under 30,000 clones; around 88% were observed only once. 2.5% to 3.5% of the sample is in the top ten clones. The starting material was PBMCs, obtained around atezolizumab (anti-PD-L1) treatment. The origin of the receptors is a man aged 45 to 65 with urothelial cancer.

The chain joins TRBV15 to TRBJ1-1; 9 nucleotides agree with TRBD1. This CDR3 region has 15 residues. Per the germline V gene, CDR1 is LNHNV and CDR2 is YYDKDF (reference sequence). Trimming removed 3 bases from V and 0 bases from J; junction bases left unmatched: 2. CDR3 amino acids: CATSSTGGLNTEAFF. The CDR3 nucleotides are TGTGCCACCAGCAGCACAGGGGGCCTGAACACTGAAGCTTTCTTT.

This chain connects TRBV9 to TRBJ2-7; possibly TRBD2 for D (6 bases). Germline V CDR1 and CDR2: SGDLS, YYNGEE. The CDR3 runs 15 residues. Trimming cost V 3 bases and J 3 bases, with 16 bases left between them. CDR3: CASSGPGDPFYEQYF. The DNA of the CDR3 is TGTGCCAGCAGCGGCCCGGGGGACCCTTTCTACGAGCAGTACTTC.

The chain uses TRBV5-4 and TRBJ2-7; 9 bases map to TRBD1. The junction had 4 bases not matched to a gene; V was cut back by 2 bases and J by 7 bases. Per the germline V gene, CDR1 is SGHNT and CDR2 is YYREEE (reference sequence). This CDR3 contains 13 residues. CDR3 coding DNA: TGTGCCAGCAGCTTAGGGACAGGGTATGAGCAGTACTTC. This sequence encodes CASSLGTGYEQYF.

The chain joins TRBV9 to TRBJ1-2, with 8 bases fitting TRBD1. The germline CDR1 and CDR2 sequences are SGDLS and YYNGEE. The CDR3 has 17 amino acids. The V gene end was trimmed by 3 bases and the J gene end by 8 bases; junction bases not matched to a gene: 18. CDR3 amino acids: CASSARARTGQTGGYTF. The CDR3 DNA reads as TGTGCCAGCAGCGCAAGGGCCAGGACAGGGCAGACCGGGGGCTACACCTTC.

The J gene is TRBJ1-1, the V gene TRBV9; D ambiguous. CDR1 is SGDLS, CDR2 YYNGEE, per germline. V dropped 6 bases and J dropped 0 bases, with 15 bases sitting between them. CDR3 length equals 15 residues. CDR3 loop: CASTQATSMNTEAFF. DNA of the CDR3: TGTGCCAGCACCCAAGCGACCAGTATGAACACTGAAGCTTTCTTT.

Here the CDR3 DNA reads TGTGCTTGCGGGGGGGCGGCTGGGGCCAACGTCCTGACTTTC. Protein: CACGGAAGANVLTF. The genes are TRBV6-5 and TRBJ2-6; 9 nucleotides match TRBD2. The length of the CDR3 is 14 residues. Germline V gene sequence: CDR1 MNHEY, CDR2 SVGAGI.

The chain combines TRBV19 with TRBJ1-1, with D perhaps TRBD1 (5 bases). Germline CDR1 LNHDA, CDR2 SQIVND (reference sequence). Deletions cut 3 bases from V and 3 bases from J, with 8 bases between. The CDR3 is 13 residues long. This CDR3 is CASSMDTDTEAFF. CDR3 DNA: TGTGCCAGTAGTATGGACACCGACACTGAAGCTTTCTTT.

V is TRBV2 and J is TRBJ1-4; 7 bases are shared with TRBD1. CDR1 and CDR2 from the germline V gene are SNHLY and FYNNEI. The CDR3 length is 18 residues. J lost 0 bases, V lost 3 bases, and 10 bases had no gene match. Here the CDR3 DNA reads TGTGCCAGCAGTGACCTGGACAGGATCTTTCCAACTAATGAAAAACTGTTTTTT. Amino acids: CASSDLDRIFPTNEKLFF.

This chain joins TRBV19 and TRBJ2-5, with a tentative D call TRBD1 (5 bases). Germline CDR1 LNHDA, CDR2 SQIVND (reference sequence). The CDR3 spans 14 residues. V lost 5 bases to trimming and J lost 0 bases, with 10 bases between them. The CDR3: CASSWAGNQETQYF. The CDR3 coding sequence is TGTGCCAGTAGTTGGGCAGGGAACCAAGAGACCCAGTACTTC.

This clone was seen only once. The chain has TRBV15 and TRBJ2-5; 9 nucleotides agree with TRBD2. The CDR3 is made up of 16 amino acids. Germline V gives CDR1 LNHNV, CDR2 YYDKDF (reference sequence). Losses at the gene ends were 1 base for V and 4 bases for J; bases not matched to a gene: 7. CDR3: CATSRGREGPRETQYF. Written as DNA, the CDR3 is TGTGCCACCAGCAGAGGGCGGGAGGGCCCGCGAGAGACCCAGTACTTC.

Notes on this clone: The CDR3 end shows no conserved phenylalanine or tryptophan, and so a read error is likely. The limits of the CDR3 on the DNA are not certain, so only TCRdb's listed CDR3 is given. V gene TRBV5-7 combines with J gene TRBJ1-1; the table's TRBD1 call for D was not verified on the DNA. TRBV5-7 is an open reading frame whose function is uncertain. The CDR3 is 10 amino acids in total, end residues counted. CDR3 amino acids: CASSLRDTPQ.

The chain couples TRBV6-5 to TRBJ2-3; 9 positions match TRBD1. This CDR3 comprises 15 residues. Germline V gene sequence: CDR1 MNHEY, CDR2 SVGAGI. V trimming: 5 bases; J trimming: 9 bases; junction bases outside the gene matches: 12. CDR3 DNA sequence: TGTGCCAGCAGTAGGGACAGGGACTCACAGGAGACGCAGTATTTT. Protein product: CASSRDRDSQETQYF.

V usage is TRBV11-2 and J usage is TRBJ2-7; D perhaps matches TRBD1 (5 bases). This CDR3 has 15 residues. The V gene's germline CDR1 is SGHAT and CDR2 FQNNGV. V was cut by 1 base and J by 7 bases, with 17 bases left in between. For the CDR3, the DNA is TGTGCCAGCAGCTTAGTCTCCCAGGGTGAAGGTGAGCAGTACTTC. The encoded protein is CASSLVSQGEGEQYF.

This chain joins TRBV10-3 and TRBJ1-2, with a tentative D call TRBD1 (6 bases). Germline CDR1 ENHRY, CDR2 SYGVKD. The CDR3 spans 13 residues. Trimming pared 2 bases from V and 6 bases from J, leaving 10 bases between. The CDR3 loop reads CAISERGYDGYTF. CDR3 bases: TGTGCCATCAGTGAGAGGGGGTACGATGGCTACACCTTC.

The rearrangement joins TRBV27 to TRBJ2-6; TRBD1 agrees at 8 bases. V trimming: 8 bases; J trimming: 0 bases; junction bases outside the gene matches: 9. This CDR3 spans 17 amino acids. Germline V gene lookup returns CDR1 MNHEY and CDR2 SMNVEV (reference sequence). The CDR3 loop is CASRRDRINSGANVLTF. CDR3 coding DNA: TGTGCCAGCCGCCGGGACAGGATAAACTCTGGGGCCAACGTCCTGACTTTC.

This chain connects TRBV4-1 to TRBJ1-1; D is perhaps TRBD1 (5 bases). The germline V gene encodes CDR1 MGHRA and CDR2 YSYEKL. Trimming stripped 1 base from V and 0 bases from J, with 9 bases between. This CDR3 contains 15 residues. This CDR3 reads CASSQGATVNTEAFF. The CDR3 coding sequence is TGCGCCAGCAGCCAAGGCGCGACAGTGAACACTGAAGCTTTCTTT.

The rearrangement joins TRBV28 to TRBJ1-1; D is perhaps TRBD1 (5 bases). Germline V gene data show CDR1 as MDHEN and CDR2 as SYDVKM. Trimming stripped 4 bases from V and 1 base from J, with 13 bases between. This CDR3 has 15 residues. In DNA form, the CDR3 reads TGTGCCAGCAGTTCCCCAGGGTGGGCGAACACTGAAGCTTTCTTT. Protein sequence: CASSSPGWANTEAFF.

The chain joins TRBV19 to TRBJ2-7, with 9 bases aligning to TRBD1. The V gene end was trimmed by 5 bases and the J gene end by 4 bases; junction bases not matched to a gene: 9. The CDR3 has 15 amino acids. CDR1 is LNHDA and CDR2 is SQIVND in the germline V gene (reference sequence). The CDR3 loop is CASSQLRDRAYEQYF. The CDR3 DNA sequence: TGTGCCAGTAGTCAGCTCCGGGACAGGGCGTACGAGCAGTACTTC.

The chain has TRBV7-6 and TRBJ2-7, with TRBD2 matching over 8 bases. V lost 5 bases to trimming and J lost 5 bases; unmatched junction nucleotides: 5. This CDR3 has 13 residues. Germline-derived CDR1 and CDR2 are SGHVS and FNYEAQ. Here the CDR3 reads CASSLGLGDEQYF. In DNA, the CDR3 is TGTGCCAGCAGCCTGGGACTAGGAGACGAGCAGTACTTC. Combining the CDR3 with reference TRBV7-6 and TRBJ2-7 gives the whole variable domain GAGVSQSPRYKVTKRGQDVALRCDPISGHVSLYWYRQALGQGPEFLTYFNYEAQQDKSGLPNDRFSAERPEGSISTLTIQRTEQRDSAMYRCASSLGLGDEQYFGPGTRLTVT.

This chain joins TRBV27 and TRBJ1-5; D is unclear. The V gene lost 6 bases and the J gene lost 7 bases, with 19 bases spanning the gap. CDR3 length equals 15 residues. CDR1 is MNHEY, CDR2 SMNVEV, per germline (reference sequence). CDR3 in amino acids: CASSLVRETGQPQHF. CDR3 nucleotide sequence: TGTGCCAGCAGCCTGGTTCGGGAAACGGGGCAGCCCCAGCATTTT.

V and J are TRBV7-2 and TRBJ1-1; TRBD1 matches 9 bases. CDR1 SGHTA and CDR2 FQGNSA come from the germline V gene. V shed 3 bases, J shed 1 base, and the junction held 9 bases outside the gene matches. The CDR3 extends over 17 amino acids. As DNA, the CDR3 is TGTGCCAGCAGCTTCGGGACAGGGCGCACAGAGAACACTGAAGCTTTCTTT. This gives the protein CASSFGTGRTENTEAFF.